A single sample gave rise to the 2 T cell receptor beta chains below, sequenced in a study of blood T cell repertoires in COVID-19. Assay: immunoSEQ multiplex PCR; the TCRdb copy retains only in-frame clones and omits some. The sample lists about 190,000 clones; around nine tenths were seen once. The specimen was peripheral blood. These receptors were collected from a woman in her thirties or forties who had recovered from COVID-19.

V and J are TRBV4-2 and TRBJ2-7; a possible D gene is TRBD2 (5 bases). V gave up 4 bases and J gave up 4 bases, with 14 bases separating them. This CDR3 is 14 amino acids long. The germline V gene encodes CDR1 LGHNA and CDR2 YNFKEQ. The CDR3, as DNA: TGTGCCAGCAGCCGTTCGGGGAACGAGTACGAGCAGTACTTC. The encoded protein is CASSRSGNEYEQYF.

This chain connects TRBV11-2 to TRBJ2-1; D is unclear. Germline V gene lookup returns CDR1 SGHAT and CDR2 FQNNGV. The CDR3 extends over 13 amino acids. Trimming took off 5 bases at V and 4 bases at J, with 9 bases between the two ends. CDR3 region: CASSPVIYNEQFF. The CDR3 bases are TGTGCCAGCAGCCCCGTTATATACAATGAGCAGTTCTTC.